One and the same sample provided the 10 T cell receptor beta chains below, sequenced in a study of T cell responses to AZD1222 COVID-19 vaccine. Sequencing was performed with immunoSEQ multiplex PCR; in TCRdb, only in-frame clones are kept and a portion is missing. This table holds just over 150,000 clones, 85% to 95% found once. Sequenced here: peripheral blood, sampled 28 days after the second AZD1222 dose. Source of these receptors: an adult who received the AZD1222 COVID-19 vaccine.

The chain recombines TRBV7-2 with TRBJ2-3, with TRBD2 identical over 12 bases. Unmatched junction bases numbered 12, after V lost 5 bases and J lost 9 bases. CDR3 size: 16 residues. CDR1 and CDR2 (germline): SGHTA, FQGNSA. The CDR3 nucleotides read TGTGCCAGCAGCCTAAATGGTGGGACTAGCGGGTTCACGCAGTATTTT. This encodes CASSLNGGTSGFTQYF.

The chain carries TRBV28 and TRBJ1-1; D unresolved. The CDR3 is made up of 17 amino acids. Trimming left V 4 bases short and J 8 bases short, with 26 bases between. Germline CDR1 MDHEN, CDR2 SYDVKM. The CDR3 loop is CASSSLTLMGKEPEAFF. CDR3 bases: TGTGCCAGCAGTTCGCTAACTCTAATGGGGAAAGAGCCCGAAGCTTTCTTT.

V and J are TRBV7-9 and TRBJ1-1; TRBD1 agrees at 8 bases. The germline gives CDR1 SEHNR, CDR2 FQNEAQ (reference sequence). The CDR3 runs 15 residues. The J segment lost 7 bases and the V segment lost 3 bases, leaving 10 bases of the junction unmatched. Written as DNA, the CDR3 is TGTGCCAGCAGCTTCAACCCGGGACAGGATATTGAAGCTTTCTTT. As protein: CASSFNPGQDIEAFF.

The chain has TRBV5-5 and TRBJ1-2; TRBD1 matches at 7 bases. CDR1 and CDR2 (germline): SGHKS, YYEKEE (reference sequence). V was pared by 0 bases and J by 4 bases, with 6 bases of the junction left unmatched. The CDR3 is 15 residues long. Written as DNA, the CDR3 is TGTGCCAGCAGCTTGGCAGGGGGTGGCAGCTATGGCTACACCTTC. Protein: CASSLAGGGSYGYTF.

CDR3 DNA: TGTGCCAGCAGTTCAGGACAGCCCTACGAGCAGTACTTC. This gives the protein CASSSGQPYEQYF. V and J are TRBV27 and TRBJ2-7; TRBD1 might be the D (6 bases). V was shortened by 4 bases and J by 2 bases, with 9 bases between the two germline ends. Germline loops: CDR1 MNHEY, CDR2 SMNVEV (reference sequence). There are 13 residues in the CDR3.

The rearrangement links TRBV9 to TRBJ2-6; a weak D match, TRBD1 (6 bases). The CDR3 is 17 residues long. V shed 3 bases and J shed 5 bases, with 18 bases lying between them. Germline CDR1 and CDR2: SGDLS and YYNGEE. The CDR3 nucleotides read TGTGCCAGCAGCGCCCCGAGGACAGAGATTAGGGCCAACGTCCTGACTTTC. It is translated as CASSAPRTEIRANVLTF. The full variable domain, in which reference TRBV9 and TRBJ2-6 provide the parts outside the CDR3, is DSGVTQTPKHLITATGQRVTLRCSPRSGDLSVYWYQQSLDQGLQFLIQYYNGEERAKGNILERFSAQQFPDLHSELNLSSLELGDSALYFCASSAPRTEIRANVLTFGAGSRLTVL.

The chain uses TRBV2 and TRBJ1-4, with D uncertain. This CDR3 spans 15 amino acids. The V gene's germline CDR1 is SNHLY and CDR2 FYNNEI. V lost 2 bases and J lost 3, with 10 bases in between. The CDR3, as DNA: TGTGCCAGCAGTGAATCTAGCCAGTCTAATGAAAAACTGTTTTTT. This codes for CASSESSQSNEKLFF. The variable domain in full, with the rest retrieved from reference TRBV2 and TRBJ1-4, is EPEVTQTPSHQVTQMGQEVILRCVPISNHLYFYWYRQILGQKVEFLVSFYNNEISEKSEIFDDQFSVERPDGSNFTLKIRSTKLEDSAMYFCASSESSQSNEKLFFGSGTQLSVL.

This clone occurred once. The V and J genes are TRBV30 and TRBJ2-6, with 12 bases aligning to TRBD1. The V gene's germline CDR1 is GTSNPN and CDR2 SVGIG (reference sequence). Trimming removed 3 bases from V and 1 base from J; junction bases left unmatched: 7. The CDR3 covers 18 residues. As DNA, the CDR3 is TGTGCCTGGAGCGGCCCGGGACAGGGGGCTTCTGGGGCCAACGTCCTGACTTTC. Translation: CAWSGPGQGASGANVLTF.

This clone occurred once. This chain uses TRBV30 with TRBJ1-2; 7 bases match TRBD1. The length of the CDR3 is 14 residues. V dropped 4 bases and J dropped 3; count of bases not matched to a gene: 8. The germline gives CDR1 GTSNPN, CDR2 SVGIG (reference sequence). CDR3 in amino acids: CAWTGQVGHYGYTF. CDR3 sequence (DNA): TGTGCCTGGACCGGACAGGTCGGCCACTATGGCTACACCTTC.

This chain joins TRBV6-5 and TRBJ1-5; weak D call: TRBD1 (5 bases). From germline, CDR1 is MNHEY and CDR2 SVGAGI. The V gene lost 7 bases and the J gene lost 7 bases, with 14 bases spanning the gap. This CDR3 comprises 13 residues. CDR3: CASTGGLAQPQHF. Written as DNA, the CDR3 is TGTGCCAGCACTGGGGGACTCGCCCAGCCCCAGCATTTT.